This TCR beta chain was sequenced during a study of radiation and T cells in renal cell carcinoma. Study overall: Nephrectomy followed 15 Gy stereotactic body radiation by 4 weeks. Notes on the study in general: Pretreatment tumor biopsies were lacking, so baseline clonotypes are unknown. Top tumor clonotypes rose in blood 2 weeks post-radiation, then contracted.

This table comes from immunoSEQ multiplex PCR, and its TCRdb copy is limited to in-frame clones, with some not included. Of 150,000 or so clones listed, about 88% were seen once; the top ten hold around 4%. With 1 base removed from V and 0 bases from J, the gap between germline ends came to 10 bases. The CDR3 totals 15 residues. Germline CDR1 reads LNHDA; CDR2 reads SQIVND (reference sequence). A remark on this clone: Its antigen is not known.

Time point here: baseline pretreatment blood. Treatment: 15 Gy SBRT to primary tumor, nephrectomy 4 weeks later. After SBRT, blood was collected at 2 and 4 weeks, plus baseline. The V call is TRBV19, the J call TRBJ2-7; the D is unclear. The receptor was isolated from a woman in her 70s with renal cell carcinoma. The specimen was blood, collected from a patient whose treatment included radiotherapy and nephrectomy. The DNA for the CDR3 is TGTGCCAGTAGTATAGGATTCCCGGACTCCTACGAGCAGTACTTC. Encoded protein: CASSIGFPDSYEQYF.